This is a list of T cell receptor beta chains from one sample in a study of radiation and T cells in renal cell carcinoma. This table comes from immunoSEQ multiplex PCR, and its TCRdb copy is limited to in-frame clones, with some not included. Of some 46,000 clones listed, 65% to 85% are singletons. This sample comprised blood, obtained from a patient whose treatment included radiotherapy and nephrectomy. The source is a woman between 65 and 79 years old with renal cell carcinoma. The CDR3 runs from the conserved cysteine through the conserved F or W. D genes are given only for firm matches. A clone size is listed for some rows: how often the clone was seen (once, few, many), or a class if it is expanded.

.	TRBV5-6	TRBJ1-2	TRBD1	TGTGCCAGCAGCTGGACAGGGGTCGACGGCTACACCTTC	CASSWTGVDGYTF
.	TRBV6-5	TRBJ2-7	TRBD2	TGTGCCAGCAGGGGGACTAGCGGGAACTACGAGCAGTACTTC	CASRGTSGNYEQYF
.	TRBV9	TRBJ2-3	.	TGTGCCAGCAGCGTACCAGGGGCAGATACGCAGTATTTT	CASSVPGADTQYF
.	TRBV29-1	TRBJ1-2	.	TGCAGCGTTGGACACAATGGCTACACCTTC	CSVGHNGYTF
.	TRBV6-1	TRBJ1-6	.	TGTGCCAGCAGTGAAGCTTATAGAGGGCGGAGGTCACCCCTCCACTTT	CASSEAYRGRRSPLHF
.	TRBV7-9	TRBJ1-2	.	TGTGCCAGCAGCCTTATGGACATACCTCACTATGGCTACACCTTC	CASSLMDIPHYGYTF
.	TRBV30	TRBJ2-5	.	TGTGCCCGGACCGACGGGGCGGCGAAGACCCAGTACTTC	CARTDGAAKTQYF
.	TRBV6-1	TRBJ1-2	TRBD1	TGTGCCAGCAGCTACGGACAGGACTATGGCTACACCTTC	CASSYGQDYGYTF
.	TRBV5-1	TRBJ2-7	.	TGCGCCAGCAGCTTAGGCGTTACTCTCGAGCAGTACTTC	CASSLGVTLEQYF
.	TRBV27	TRBJ2-1	.	TGTGCCAGCAGGAGGAGCCTACAGGGCTCTGCTGAGGGCGATGAGCAGTTCTTC	CASRRSLQGSAEGDEQFF
.	TRBV6-5	TRBJ1-1	.	TGTGCCAGCAGTTACACGGTCTACCCTATGAACACTGAAGCTTTCTTT	CASSYTVYPMNTEAFF
.	TRBV30	TRBJ2-5	TRBD1	TGTGCCTGGAGTGTAAGCAGGGGGCGGGCAAGGGAGACCCAGTACTTC	CAWSVSRGRARETQYF
few	TRBV29-1	TRBJ1-1	.	TGCAGCGTTGGAAGAGTCACTGAAGCTTTCTTT	CSVGRVTEAFF
few	TRBV10-3	TRBJ2-1	TRBD2	TGTGCCATCAGTTTGCTAAGCGGGGGGGCCAATGAGCAGTTCTTC	CAISLLSGGANEQFF
.	TRBV7-2	TRBJ2-2	TRBD1	TGTGCCAGCAGCCCTCGACAGGGGGGATGGGGGGAGCTGTTTTTT	CASSPRQGGWGELFF
.	TRBV5-1	TRBJ1-1	.	TGCGCCAGCAGCCACGGGACTGTGAACACTGAAGCTTTCTTT	CASSHGTVNTEAFF
.	TRBV2	TRBJ2-1	TRBD2	TGTGCCAGCAGTGAACTACGGACTAGCGGAGCCTACAATGAGCAGTTCTTC	CASSELRTSGAYNEQFF
.	TRBV25-1	TRBJ2-7	.	TGTGCCAGCAGTGACCCCCCACCCACCCTAGGTTACGAGCAGTACTTC	CASSDPPPTLGYEQYF
few	TRBV19	TRBJ1-5	.	TGTGCCAGTAGTATAGGCAGGGTGGATCGTCAGCCCCAGCATTTT	CASSIGRVDRQPQHF
large	TRBV4-2	TRBJ1-1	TRBD1	TGTGCCAGCAGCCAAGAGGGACAGGGGGCGAGAAGTGAAGCTTTCTTT	CASSQEGQGARSEAFF
.	TRBV10-3	TRBJ2-7	TRBD1	TGTGCCACAAGGGGACAGATCCCTACTCACGAGCAGTACTTC	CATRGQIPTHEQYF
.	TRBV27	TRBJ2-6	.	TGTGCCAGCAGTTCCACCGGCTCTGGGGCCAACGTCCTGACTTTC	CASSSTGSGANVLTF
.	TRBV9	TRBJ2-1	TRBD2	TGTGCCAGCAGCGTAGTAGCGGGAGGTACCTACAATGAGCAGTTCTTC	CASSVVAGGTYNEQFF
.	TRBV10-3	TRBJ1-1	TRBD1	TGTGCCATCAGTGAGTCGATAGGGGGCCGGACTGAAGCTTTCTTT	CAISESIGGRTEAFF
.	TRBV5-6	TRBJ2-1	TRBD1	TGTGCCAGCAGCGGTGGACAGGGCGCCTACAATGAGCAGTTCTTC	CASSGGQGAYNEQFF
.	TRBV5-1	TRBJ2-7	TRBD1	TGCGCCAGCAGCTTGGGGGGACAGGGGACCTACGAGCAGTACTTC	CASSLGGQGTYEQYF
.	TRBV6-6	TRBJ1-5	.	TGTGCCAGCAGTACCACAGGGTTAGATCAGCCCCAGCATTTT	CASSTTGLDQPQHF
once	TRBV6-6	TRBJ2-1	.	TGTGCCAGCAGCCTAGGGGTGAGGAACAATGAGCAGTTCTTC	CASSLGVRNNEQFF
.	TRBV5-6	TRBJ1-1	.	TGTGCCAGCAGCTTGGTTGGCTACACTGAAGCTTTCTTT	CASSLVGYTEAFF
.	TRBV6-4	TRBJ2-5	.	TGTGCCAGGCCGGGCCTTCGTTGGGAGACCCAGTACTTC	CARPGLRWETQYF
.	TRBV6-1	TRBJ2-1	TRBD1	TGTGCCAGCAGTGCCGGGACAGGAGCTATCAATGAGCAGTTCTTC	CASSAGTGAINEQFF
once	TRBV7-9	TRBJ2-3	.	TGTGCCGCGGCGGATACGCAGTATTTT	CAAADTQYF
.	TRBV23-1	TRBJ2-5	TRBD1	TGCGCCAGCAGTCAAGTGGACAGGGGAAAGACCCAGTACTTC	CASSQVDRGKTQYF
.	TRBV29-1	TRBJ2-7	.	TGCAGCGTTGCCAGGGACGACGAGCAGTACTTC	CSVARDDEQYF
.	TRBV6-1	TRBJ1-4	TRBD1	TGTGCCAGCAGCATTGAGACAGGGTTTGGTGAAAAACTGTTTTTT	CASSIETGFGEKLFF
.	TRBV29-1	TRBJ1-4	.	TGCAGCGGTGTCCAGGGTGAAAAACTGTTTTTT	CSGVQGEKLFF
.	TRBV7-9	TRBJ2-3	.	TGTGCCAGCACAACGGAGAACACAGATACGCAGTATTTT	CASTTENTDTQYF
few	TRBV27	TRBJ1-2	.	TGTGCCAGCAGTCCCGGACGGGCCTGGGGCTACACCTTC	CASSPGRAWGYTF
.	TRBV18	TRBJ1-1	.	TGTGCCAGCTCCCCCAGGATAACGAACACTGAAGCTTTCTTT	CASSPRITNTEAFF
.	TRBV27	TRBJ1-2	TRBD1	TGTGCCAGCAGGAGCGCCACAGGGGAAGGCTACACCTTC	CASRSATGEGYTF